The rows below give T cell receptor beta chains drawn from one sample of a study of T-cell memory formation after mild COVID-19. MiXCR, run by TCRdb on the 5' RACE reads, gives a single entry per CDR3 protein. The sample contains about 190,000 distinct CDR3 sequences, approximately 10% of which appear only once. The specimen sequenced was PBMCs or a T cell subset sorted from them (not recorded which). These receptors were obtained from a man aged 18-30 years who had mild COVID-19 (a few samples of this study predate the infection). Cell type and time point are not known. The CDR3 runs from the conserved cysteine through the conserved F or W. D genes are given only for firm matches. Part of the rows lack a size; the others show once, few, many or a class for expanded clones.

CDR3nt: TGTGCCAGCAGTTCACTGGGGGACTCTAATGAAAAACTGTTTTTT
CDR3aa: CASSSLGDSNEKLFF
v_gene: TRBV6-5
d_gene: NA
j_gene: TRBJ1-4
abundance: NA

CDR3nt: TGTGCCAGCAGCTTACGACTACCGCCCTACGAGCAGTACTTC
CDR3aa: CASSLRLPPYEQYF
v_gene: TRBV7-2
d_gene: NA
j_gene: TRBJ2-7
abundance: NA

CDR3nt: TGTGCCAGCAGGGCCACAGGGGTCAATCAGCCCCAGCATTTT
CDR3aa: CASRATGVNQPQHF
v_gene: TRBV12-3/TRBV12-4
d_gene: TRBD1
j_gene: TRBJ1-5
abundance: NA

CDR3nt: TGTGCCAGCAGTTACACCCTAGCGGGGGAGGGAGAGACCCAGTACTTC
CDR3aa: CASSYTLAGEGETQYF
v_gene: TRBV6-5
d_gene: TRBD2
j_gene: TRBJ2-5
abundance: NA

CDR3nt: TGTGCCAGCAGGTTCGGTGGAGCCAATGAGCAGTTCTTC
CDR3aa: CASRFGGANEQFF
v_gene: TRBV7-2
d_gene: NA
j_gene: TRBJ2-1
abundance: many

CDR3nt: TGTGCTAGTGGGGTACAGGGGAACACTGAAGCTTTCTTT
CDR3aa: CASGVQGNTEAFF
v_gene: TRBV12-5
d_gene: NA
j_gene: TRBJ1-1
abundance: NA

CDR3nt: TGTGCCAGCAGCTTGTCTGGGGCGAGGACTGAAGCTTTCTTT
CDR3aa: CASSLSGARTEAFF
v_gene: TRBV11-2
d_gene: NA
j_gene: TRBJ1-1
abundance: NA

CDR3nt: TGTGCCAGCAGGCGTGAACAGGGGGGCCACTACGAGCAGTACTTC
CDR3aa: CASRREQGGHYEQYF
v_gene: TRBV7-2
d_gene: TRBD1
j_gene: TRBJ2-7
abundance: NA

CDR3nt: TGTGCCAGCAGCCCGGGTTCGGATACGCAGTATTTT
CDR3aa: CASSPGSDTQYF
v_gene: TRBV6-6
d_gene: NA
j_gene: TRBJ2-3
abundance: many

CDR3nt: TGTGCCAGTAGTACATCCGGGTCCGGCGTGGGGGGCTACAATGAGCAGTTCTTC
CDR3aa: CASSTSGSGVGGYNEQFF
v_gene: TRBV19
d_gene: NA
j_gene: TRBJ2-1
abundance: few

CDR3nt: TGTGCCAGCAGCCGAAGGACAGATACTGAAGCTTTCTTT
CDR3aa: CASSRRTDTEAFF
v_gene: TRBV7-9
d_gene: NA
j_gene: TRBJ1-1
abundance: NA

CDR3nt: TGTGCCAGCAGGGGGGGTGATCTCAGGGAAAAACTGTTTTTT
CDR3aa: CASRGGDLREKLFF
v_gene: TRBV7-2
d_gene: NA
j_gene: TRBJ1-4
abundance: many

CDR3nt: TGTGCCAGCACGGGCAGGGCTCGGCAGCCCCAGCATTTT
CDR3aa: CASTGRARQPQHF
v_gene: TRBV12-3/TRBV12-4
d_gene: NA
j_gene: TRBJ1-5
abundance: few

CDR3nt: TGTGCCAGCAGCTTAATGGTCAGGGGATCCAATCAGCCCCAGCATTTT
CDR3aa: CASSLMVRGSNQPQHF
v_gene: TRBV7-2
d_gene: NA
j_gene: TRBJ1-5
abundance: NA

CDR3nt: TGTGCCAGCAGCTTAGTGCCTAGCGGGGGGCCTCGTGGCCAGACAGATACGCAGTATTTT
CDR3aa: CASSLVPSGGPRGQTDTQYF
v_gene: TRBV7-2
d_gene: TRBD2
j_gene: TRBJ2-3
abundance: NA

CDR3nt: TGTGCCAGCAGTCTTGGGACAGGGTTAGATACGCAGTATTTT
CDR3aa: CASSLGTGLDTQYF
v_gene: TRBV25-1
d_gene: TRBD1
j_gene: TRBJ2-3
abundance: few

CDR3nt: TGTGCCAGCAGCCTGGGGCCGGGGGGCAATGAGCAGTTCTTC
CDR3aa: CASSLGPGGNEQFF
v_gene: TRBV5-5
d_gene: TRBD2
j_gene: TRBJ2-1
abundance: few

CDR3nt: TGTGCCAGCAGTGAGTGGCCAGTCACAGATACGCAGTATTTT
CDR3aa: CASSEWPVTDTQYF
v_gene: TRBV6-1
d_gene: NA
j_gene: TRBJ2-3
abundance: NA

CDR3nt: TGCGCCAGCAGCCAAGATATTCGGGGGACACACAACGAGCAGTACTTC
CDR3aa: CASSQDIRGTHNEQYF
v_gene: TRBV4-3
d_gene: NA
j_gene: TRBJ2-7
abundance: few

CDR3nt: TGTGCCAGCAGCCGAGCAGGGTTGTTAGATACGCAGTATTTT
CDR3aa: CASSRAGLLDTQYF
v_gene: TRBV6-2/TRBV6-3
d_gene: NA
j_gene: TRBJ2-3
abundance: NA

CDR3nt: TGTGCCAGCAGCACAAACAGGGGTCGACAGCCCCAGCATTTT
CDR3aa: CASSTNRGRQPQHF
v_gene: TRBV3-1
d_gene: TRBD1
j_gene: TRBJ1-5
abundance: NA

CDR3nt: TGCGCCAGCAGCTTGTATGGGGGTCAAGAGACCCAGTACTTC
CDR3aa: CASSLYGGQETQYF
v_gene: TRBV5-1
d_gene: NA
j_gene: TRBJ2-5
abundance: many

CDR3nt: TGCAGTGCCCGGGTATCTTCGAATTCACCCCTCCACTTT
CDR3aa: CSARVSSNSPLHF
v_gene: TRBV20-1
d_gene: NA
j_gene: TRBJ1-6
abundance: NA

CDR3nt: TGCCTCACGAGCAAGGCAGATACGCAGTATTTT
CDR3aa: CLTSKADTQYF
v_gene: TRBV29-1
d_gene: NA
j_gene: TRBJ2-3
abundance: NA

CDR3nt: TGCGCCAGCAGCCAAGATCGCACCGGGACTAGCGCAGAGACCCAGTACTTC
CDR3aa: CASSQDRTGTSAETQYF
v_gene: TRBV4-3
d_gene: TRBD2
j_gene: TRBJ2-5
abundance: NA

CDR3nt: TGCGCCAGCAGCCACTACGCGGGGGATGAGACCCAGTACTTC
CDR3aa: CASSHYAGDETQYF
v_gene: TRBV5-1
d_gene: TRBD2
j_gene: TRBJ2-5
abundance: few

CDR3nt: TGCGCCAGCAGCCAAGATCGCAGGCGGGGGTCCACAGATACGCAGTATTTT
CDR3aa: CASSQDRRRGSTDTQYF
v_gene: TRBV4-3
d_gene: TRBD2
j_gene: TRBJ2-3
abundance: NA

CDR3nt: TGTGCCAGCAGCCCCCGGACGGGGTTGGGAACAGATACGCAGTATTTT
CDR3aa: CASSPRTGLGTDTQYF
v_gene: TRBV7-3
d_gene: NA
j_gene: TRBJ2-3
abundance: NA

CDR3nt: TGTGCCAGCAGCAATATCCCCAGCGGGGGGGCAGGAGATACGCAGTATTTT
CDR3aa: CASSNIPSGGAGDTQYF
v_gene: TRBV21-1
d_gene: NA
j_gene: TRBJ2-3
abundance: few

CDR3nt: TGTGCCAGCAGCTTAGGAGGCCTGCGAATAGATACGCAGTATTTT
CDR3aa: CASSLGGLRIDTQYF
v_gene: TRBV7-2
d_gene: NA
j_gene: TRBJ2-3
abundance: few

CDR3nt: TGCGCCAGCAGCCAAGCCCCGGGGGGACCCTACGAGCAGTACTTC
CDR3aa: CASSQAPGGPYEQYF
v_gene: TRBV4-1
d_gene: TRBD2
j_gene: TRBJ2-7
abundance: NA

CDR3nt: TGTGCCAGCAGTGAGGGCACGAACTATGGCTACACCTTC
CDR3aa: CASSEGTNYGYTF
v_gene: TRBV6-1
d_gene: NA
j_gene: TRBJ1-2
abundance: few

CDR3nt: TGCGCCTCTACCTGGGGGGCGGAGGACGGGGAGCTGTTTTTT
CDR3aa: CASTWGAEDGELFF
v_gene: TRBV5-1
d_gene: NA
j_gene: TRBJ2-2
abundance: few

CDR3nt: TGTGTCTCGGCCGAGACTAGCACAGATACGCAGTATTTT
CDR3aa: CVSAETSTDTQYF
v_gene: TRBV7-9
d_gene: NA
j_gene: TRBJ2-3
abundance: few

CDR3nt: TGTGCCAGCAGCGAGGCAGGGGCGAACACTGAAGCTTTCTTT
CDR3aa: CASSEAGANTEAFF
v_gene: TRBV9
d_gene: NA
j_gene: TRBJ1-1
abundance: few

CDR3nt: TGCGCCAGCAGCTTGGCCCTAGCGGGGGGTCCACAAGAGACCCAGTACTTC
CDR3aa: CASSLALAGGPQETQYF
v_gene: TRBV5-1
d_gene: TRBD2
j_gene: TRBJ2-5
abundance: NA

CDR3nt: TGTGCCAGCAGGCGCGGGGACCCACGGGAGACCCAGTACTTC
CDR3aa: CASRRGDPRETQYF
v_gene: TRBV7-2
d_gene: NA
j_gene: TRBJ2-5
abundance: few

CDR3nt: TGTGCCAGCAGCTTGACGGGACAGGGCGAGACCCAGTACTTC
CDR3aa: CASSLTGQGETQYF
v_gene: TRBV7-2
d_gene: TRBD1
j_gene: TRBJ2-5
abundance: NA

CDR3nt: TGTGCCAGCAGCTTTCGGACAACCCAAGAGACCCAGTACTTC
CDR3aa: CASSFRTTQETQYF
v_gene: TRBV7-2
d_gene: NA
j_gene: TRBJ2-5
abundance: many

CDR3nt: TGTGCCAGCAGCTTACGGGAGGGATTCACAAAACTGTTTTTT
CDR3aa: CASSLREGFTKLFF
v_gene: TRBV7-8
d_gene: NA
j_gene: TRBJ1-4
abundance: few

CDR3nt: TGTGCCAGCAGCCAAGTCGCAGCGACCACAGATACGCAGTATTTT
CDR3aa: CASSQVAATTDTQYF
v_gene: TRBV3-1
d_gene: NA
j_gene: TRBJ2-3
abundance: few

CDR3nt: TGTGCCATCAGTGAGTCGATTGTGTTTCCTTACACAGATACGCAGTATTTT
CDR3aa: CAISESIVFPYTDTQYF
v_gene: TRBV10-3
d_gene: NA
j_gene: TRBJ2-3
abundance: few

CDR3nt: TGCAGTGCTAGAGTTGGGGGCATGAACACTGAAGCTTTCTTT
CDR3aa: CSARVGGMNTEAFF
v_gene: TRBV20-1
d_gene: NA
j_gene: TRBJ1-1
abundance: many

CDR3nt: TGTGCCAGCAGCCGTAGGGAGGGTTCGAGAGAGACCCAGTACTTC
CDR3aa: CASSRREGSRETQYF
v_gene: TRBV7-3
d_gene: TRBD2
j_gene: TRBJ2-5
abundance: many

CDR3nt: TGCGCCAGCAGGCTCAGGGTGCCAGCTAGCACAGATACGCAGTATTTT
CDR3aa: CASRLRVPASTDTQYF
v_gene: TRBV23-1
d_gene: NA
j_gene: TRBJ2-3
abundance: NA

CDR3nt: TGTGCCAGCAGTTCCCAGTATCAGCCCCAGCATTTT
CDR3aa: CASSSQYQPQHF
v_gene: TRBV28
d_gene: NA
j_gene: TRBJ1-5
abundance: few

CDR3nt: TGTGCCAGCTCACCCCCAGGAGTAGGTCAGCCCCAGCATTTT
CDR3aa: CASSPPGVGQPQHF
v_gene: TRBV18
d_gene: NA
j_gene: TRBJ1-5
abundance: few

CDR3nt: TGCGCCAGCAGCTTGGAACAGGGGGCCTTTGGGGCCAACGTCCTGACTTTC
CDR3aa: CASSLEQGAFGANVLTF
v_gene: TRBV5-1
d_gene: TRBD1
j_gene: TRBJ2-6
abundance: few

CDR3nt: TGTGCCAGCAGCTTAAGGCAGGGGGTCTACAATGAGCAGTTCTTC
CDR3aa: CASSLRQGVYNEQFF
v_gene: TRBV5-4
d_gene: TRBD1
j_gene: TRBJ2-1
abundance: NA

CDR3nt: TGTGCCAGCAGCCTAGATACTCGGGGGGACCTCCGTAGCACCTTC
CDR3aa: CASSLDTRGDLRSTF
v_gene: TRBV7-2
d_gene: NA
j_gene: TRBJ1-2
abundance: NA

CDR3nt: TGTGCCAGCAGTTTACTTCTCGACCAAACCAATTCACCCCTCCACTTT
CDR3aa: CASSLLLDQTNSPLHF
v_gene: TRBV12-3/TRBV12-4
d_gene: NA
j_gene: TRBJ1-6
abundance: NA